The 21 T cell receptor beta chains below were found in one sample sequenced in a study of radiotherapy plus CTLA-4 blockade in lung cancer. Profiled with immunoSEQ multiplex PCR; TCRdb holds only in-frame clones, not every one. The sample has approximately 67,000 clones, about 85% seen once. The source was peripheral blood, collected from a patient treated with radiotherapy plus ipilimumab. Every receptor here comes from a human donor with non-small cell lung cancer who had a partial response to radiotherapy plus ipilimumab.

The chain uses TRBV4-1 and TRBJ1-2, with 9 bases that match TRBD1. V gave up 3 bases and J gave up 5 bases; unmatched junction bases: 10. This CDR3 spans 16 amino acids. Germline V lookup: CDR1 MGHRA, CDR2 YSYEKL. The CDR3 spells CASSHGGQGTVYGYTF. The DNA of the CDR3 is TGCGCCAGCAGCCACGGCGGACAGGGGACCGTTTATGGCTACACCTTC.

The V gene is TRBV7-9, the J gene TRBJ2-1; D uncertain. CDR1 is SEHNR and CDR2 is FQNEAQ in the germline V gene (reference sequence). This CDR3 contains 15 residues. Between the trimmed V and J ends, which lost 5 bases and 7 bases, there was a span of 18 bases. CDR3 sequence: CASSQAIKSGNEQFF. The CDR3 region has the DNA TGTGCCAGCAGCCAAGCCATAAAGTCCGGGAATGAGCAGTTCTTC. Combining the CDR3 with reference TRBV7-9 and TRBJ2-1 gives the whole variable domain DTGVSQNPRHKITKRGQNVTFRCDPISEHNRLYWYRQTLGQGPEFLTYFQNEAQLEKSRLLSDRFSAERPKGSFSTLEIQRTEQGDSAMYLCASSQAIKSGNEQFFGPGTRLTVL.

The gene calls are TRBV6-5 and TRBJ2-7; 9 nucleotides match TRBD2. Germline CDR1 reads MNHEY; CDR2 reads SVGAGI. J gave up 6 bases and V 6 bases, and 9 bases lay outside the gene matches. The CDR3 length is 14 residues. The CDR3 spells CASSLSGSIIEQYF. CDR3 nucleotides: TGTGCCAGCAGCCTTAGCGGGAGCATAATCGAGCAGTACTTC.

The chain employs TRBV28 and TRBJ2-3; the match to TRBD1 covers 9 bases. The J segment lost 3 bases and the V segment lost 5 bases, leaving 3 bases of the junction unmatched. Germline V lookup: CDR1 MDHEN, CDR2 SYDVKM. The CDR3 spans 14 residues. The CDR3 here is CASSTTGGTDTQYF. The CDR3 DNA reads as TGTGCCAGCAGTACGACAGGGGGTACAGATACGCAGTATTTT.

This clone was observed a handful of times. CDR3 sequence: CASSLGGLSGNTIYF. CDR3 nucleotide sequence: TGTGCCAGCAGCTTGGGGGGTCTCTCTGGAAACACCATATATTTT. The chain recombines TRBV7-6 with TRBJ1-3; perhaps TRBD1 as D (5 bases). The V end lost 3 bases, the J end lost 0 bases, and 9 bases lay between the germline ends. Looked up from germline, CDR1 is SGHVS and CDR2 is FNYEAQ. The CDR3 has 15 residues. The variable domain in full, completed from reference TRBV7-6 and TRBJ1-3, reads GAGVSQSPRYKVTKRGQDVALRCDPISGHVSLYWYRQALGQGPEFLTYFNYEAQQDKSGLPNDRFSAERPEGSISTLTIQRTEQRDSAMYRCASSLGGLSGNTIYFGEGSWLTVV.

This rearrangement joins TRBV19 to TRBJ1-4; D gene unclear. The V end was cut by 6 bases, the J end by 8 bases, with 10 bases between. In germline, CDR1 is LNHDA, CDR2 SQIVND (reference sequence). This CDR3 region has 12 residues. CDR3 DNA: TGTGCCAGTAGCCCGAGGGAGGAAAAACTGTTTTTT. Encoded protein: CASSPREEKLFF.

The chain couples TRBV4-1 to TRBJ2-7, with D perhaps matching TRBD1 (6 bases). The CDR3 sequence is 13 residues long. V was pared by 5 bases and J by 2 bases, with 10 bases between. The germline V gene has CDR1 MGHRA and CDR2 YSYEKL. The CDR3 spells CASSAGAPYEQYF. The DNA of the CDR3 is TGCGCCAGCAGCGCAGGGGCACCCTACGAGCAGTACTTC.

For the CDR3, the DNA is TGTGCCAGCAGCTTAGTGTCTGCAACTAATGAAAAACTGTTTTTT. This gives the protein CASSLVSATNEKLFF. The chain has TRBV7-2 and TRBJ1-4; D is unresolved. The V gene's germline CDR1 is SGHTA and CDR2 FQGNSA. V was trimmed by 1 base and J by 0 bases, leaving 6 bases between them. The CDR3 runs to 15 residues.

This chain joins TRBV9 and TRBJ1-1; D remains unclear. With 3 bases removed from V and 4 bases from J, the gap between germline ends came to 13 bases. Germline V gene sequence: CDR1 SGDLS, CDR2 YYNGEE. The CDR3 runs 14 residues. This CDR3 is CASSGLLAGTEAFF. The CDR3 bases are TGTGCCAGCAGCGGACTCCTCGCGGGCACTGAAGCTTTCTTT.

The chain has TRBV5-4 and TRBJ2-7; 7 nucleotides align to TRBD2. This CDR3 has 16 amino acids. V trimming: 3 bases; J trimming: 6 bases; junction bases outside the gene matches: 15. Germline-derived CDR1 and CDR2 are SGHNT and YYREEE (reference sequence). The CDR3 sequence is CASSSWPRGRVPEQYF. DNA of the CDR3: TGTGCCAGCAGCTCATGGCCCCGCGGGAGAGTTCCCGAGCAGTACTTC.

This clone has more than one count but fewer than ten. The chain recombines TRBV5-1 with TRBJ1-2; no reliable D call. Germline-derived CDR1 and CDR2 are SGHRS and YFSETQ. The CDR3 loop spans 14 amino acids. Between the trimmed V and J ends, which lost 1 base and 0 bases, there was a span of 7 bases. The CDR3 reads CASSLRNSNYGYTF. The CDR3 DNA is TGCGCCAGCAGCTTGCGCAACTCTAACTATGGCTACACCTTC.

CDR3 sequence reads: CASGSGQGNYNEQFF. DNA for the CDR3: TGTGCTAGTGGATCCGGACAGGGGAATTACAATGAGCAGTTCTTC. The chain combines TRBV12-5 with TRBJ2-1; 9 bases are shared with TRBD1. V was pared by 6 bases and J by 4 bases, with 7 bases of the junction left unmatched. Germline loops: CDR1 LGHNT, CDR2 FRNRAP. The CDR3 has 15 amino acids. Complete variable domain (other parts from reference TRBV12-5 and TRBJ2-1): DARVTQTPRHKVTEMGQEVTMRCQPILGHNTVFWYRQTMMQGLELLAYFRNRAPLDDSGMPKDRFSAEMPDATLATLKIQPSEPRDSAVYFCASGSGQGNYNEQFFGPGTRLTVL.

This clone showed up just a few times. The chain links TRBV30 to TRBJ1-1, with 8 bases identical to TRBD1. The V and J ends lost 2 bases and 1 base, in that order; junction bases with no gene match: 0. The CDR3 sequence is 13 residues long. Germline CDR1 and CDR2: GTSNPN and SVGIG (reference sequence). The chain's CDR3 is CAWSTGGNTEAFF. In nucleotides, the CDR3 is TGTGCCTGGAGTACAGGGGGGAACACTGAAGCTTTCTTT. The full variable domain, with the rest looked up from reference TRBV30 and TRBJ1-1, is SQTIHQWPATLVQPVGSPLSLECTVEGTSNPNLYWYRQAAGRGLQLLFYSVGIGQISSEVPQNLSASRPQDRQFILSSKKLLLSDSGFYLCAWSTGGNTEAFFGQGTRLTVV.

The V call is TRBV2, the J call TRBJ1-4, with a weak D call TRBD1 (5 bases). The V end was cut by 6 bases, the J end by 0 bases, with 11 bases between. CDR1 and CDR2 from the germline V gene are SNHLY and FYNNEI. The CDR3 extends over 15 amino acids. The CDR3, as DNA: TGTGCCAGCAGGGAGGGCAGGGCAACTAATGAAAAACTGTTTTTT. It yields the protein CASREGRATNEKLFF.

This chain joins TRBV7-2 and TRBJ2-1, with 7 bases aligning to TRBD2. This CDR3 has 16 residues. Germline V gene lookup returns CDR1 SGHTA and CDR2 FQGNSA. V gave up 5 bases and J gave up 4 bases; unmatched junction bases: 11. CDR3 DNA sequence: TGTGCCAGCAGCCCGCAGACTAGCCCAATTTACAATGAGCAGTTCTTC. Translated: CASSPQTSPIYNEQFF.

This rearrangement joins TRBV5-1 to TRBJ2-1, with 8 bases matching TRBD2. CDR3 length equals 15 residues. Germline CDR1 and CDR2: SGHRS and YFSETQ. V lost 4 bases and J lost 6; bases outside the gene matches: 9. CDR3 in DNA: TGCGCCAGCAGCGCCGGGACTAGGATTATCAATGAGCAGTTCTTC. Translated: CASSAGTRIINEQFF.

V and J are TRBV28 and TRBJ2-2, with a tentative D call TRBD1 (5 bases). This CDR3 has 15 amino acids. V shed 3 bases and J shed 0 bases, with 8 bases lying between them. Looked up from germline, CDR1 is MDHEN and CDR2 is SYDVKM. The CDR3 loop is CASSFAGTNTGELFF. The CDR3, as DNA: TGTGCCAGCAGTTTCGCAGGGACGAACACCGGGGAGCTGTTTTTT.

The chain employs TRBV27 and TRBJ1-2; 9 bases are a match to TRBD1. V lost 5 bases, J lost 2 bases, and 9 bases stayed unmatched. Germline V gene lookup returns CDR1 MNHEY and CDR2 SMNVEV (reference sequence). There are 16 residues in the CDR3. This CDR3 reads CASSAWTGVDNYGYTF. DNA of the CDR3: TGTGCCAGCAGTGCTTGGACAGGGGTAGACAACTATGGCTACACCTTC.

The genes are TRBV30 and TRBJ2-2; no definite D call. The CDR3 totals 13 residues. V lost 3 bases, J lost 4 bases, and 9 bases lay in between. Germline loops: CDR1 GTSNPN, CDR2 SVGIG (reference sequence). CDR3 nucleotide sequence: TGTGCCTGGAGAGTCTGGAGCACCGGGGAGCTGTTTTTT. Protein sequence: CAWRVWSTGELFF.

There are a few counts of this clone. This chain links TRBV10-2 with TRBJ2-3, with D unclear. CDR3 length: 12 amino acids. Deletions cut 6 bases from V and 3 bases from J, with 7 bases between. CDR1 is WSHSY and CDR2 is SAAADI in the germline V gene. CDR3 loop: CASSLQTDTQYF. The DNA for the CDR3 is TGCGCCAGCAGCCTACAGACAGATACGCAGTATTTT.

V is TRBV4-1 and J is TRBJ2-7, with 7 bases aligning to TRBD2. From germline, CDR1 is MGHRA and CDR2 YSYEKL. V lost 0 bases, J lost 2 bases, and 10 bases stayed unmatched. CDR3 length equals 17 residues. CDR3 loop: CASSQDGPSGLAYEQYF. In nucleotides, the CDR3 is TGCGCCAGCAGCCAAGACGGGCCTAGCGGACTTGCCTACGAGCAGTACTTC.